Below are 25 T cell receptor beta chains sequenced from a single sample in a study of spatial heterogeneity in lung cancer. Indicated time point: blood at routine non-recurrence follow-up after resection. The input material, whole RNA from tumor, nontumor lung or frozen PBMC, was sequenced unsorted. TCRdb itself ran the 5' RACE reads through MiXCR, one entry per CDR3 protein. The sample has around 27,000 distinct CDR3 sequences; 4.5% to 7.5% are singletons. Sequenced here: PBMCs, sampled at follow-up. These TCRs come from a male donor with early-stage non-small cell lung cancer.

V gene TRBV6-5 combines with J gene TRBJ1-5; 7 bases agree with TRBD1. This CDR3 contains 16 residues. CDR1 is MNHEY, CDR2 SVGAGI, per germline. The V gene end was trimmed by 0 bases and the J gene end by 3 bases; junction bases not matched to a gene: 5. CDR3 amino acids: CASSYSATGPNQPQHF. CDR3 sequence (DNA): TGTGCCAGCAGTTACTCGGCGACAGGGCCCAATCAGCCCCAGCATTTT.

This chain joins TRBV28 and TRBJ2-7; 9 positions agree with TRBD2. Trimming cost V 5 bases and J 2 bases; bases outside gene matches: 4. CDR3 length: 14 amino acids. Germline loops: CDR1 MDHEN, CDR2 SYDVKM. In nucleotides, the CDR3 is TGTGCCAGCAGTCCGACTAGCGGAACCTACGAGCAGTACGTC. Protein product: CASSPTSGTYEQYV.

This clonotype occurred a few times. The chain couples TRBV18 to TRBJ2-7, with TRBD1 as a possible D gene (6 bases). V gave up 6 bases and J gave up 5 bases, with 14 bases separating them. Germline V gene sequence: CDR1 KGHSH, CDR2 LQKENI. CDR3 length equals 13 residues. CDR3 DNA: TGTGCCAGCTCGACAGGTAGTAGCGACGAGCAGTACTTC. It translates to CASSTGSSDEQYF.

This clonotype was detected a few times. This chain links TRBV9 with TRBJ1-1; D is uncertain. V shed 0 bases and J shed 0 bases, with 9 bases lying between them. Germline CDR1 reads SGDLS; CDR2 reads YYNGEE. This CDR3 is built from 15 residues. The CDR3 DNA follows: TGTGCCAGCAGCGTAGGATGGGGATTGAACACTGAAGCTTTCTTT. The encoded protein is CASSVGWGLNTEAFF.

J is TRBJ1-2 and V is TRBV7-9; TRBD1 might be the D (5 bases). Germline CDR1 SEHNR, CDR2 FQNEAQ (reference sequence). The V end was cut by 5 bases, the J end by 5 bases, with 21 bases between. This CDR3 contains 16 residues. CDR3 coding DNA: TGTGCCAGCAGCGGCCAGGGATCTCCCGACTATTATGGCTACACCTTC. This gives the protein CASSGQGSPDYYGYTF. The full variable domain, rest sourced from reference TRBV7-9 and TRBJ1-2, is DTGVSQNPRHKITKRGQNVTFRCDPISEHNRLYWYRQTLGQGPEFLTYFQNEAQLEKSRLLSDRFSAERPKGSFSTLEIQRTEQGDSAMYLCASSGQGSPDYYGYTFGSGTRLTVV.

V usage is TRBV20-1 and J usage is TRBJ2-5, with D tentatively TRBD1 (6 bases). V lost 0 bases and J 5 bases, leaving 10 bases between the germline ends. The CDR3 is 13 residues long. Germline-derived CDR1 and CDR2 are DFQATT and SNEGSKA (reference sequence). CDR3 DNA: TGCAGTGCTAGAGATACAGGGTTGGAGACCCAGTACTTC. Protein sequence: CSARDTGLETQYF.

This clonotype was observed many times. The chain links TRBV5-8 to TRBJ1-2; D call uncertain. V was trimmed by 4 bases and J by 4 bases, leaving 11 bases between them. The CDR3 is made up of 13 amino acids. Germline CDR1 and CDR2: SGHTS and YDEGEE. CDR3 amino acids: CASSLLTPYGYTF. The DNA for the CDR3 is TGTGCCAGCAGCCTACTTACGCCCTATGGCTACACCTTC.

Ten or more counts support this clonotype. This chain joins TRBV15 and TRBJ2-1; 8 nucleotides line up with TRBD1. The junction had 5 bases not matched to a gene; V was cut back by 3 bases and J by 4 bases. CDR3 length equals 15 residues. In germline, CDR1 is LNHNV, CDR2 YYDKDF (reference sequence). The CDR3: CATSSRDRSYNEQFF. CDR3 sequence (DNA): TGTGCCACCAGCAGCCGGGACAGGTCTTACAATGAGCAGTTCTTC.

The chain couples TRBV19 to TRBJ1-5; TRBD1 matches at 7 bases. Germline loops: CDR1 LNHDA, CDR2 SQIVND (reference sequence). V dropped 6 bases and J dropped 1; count of bases not matched to a gene: 3. This CDR3 has 14 residues. The DNA for the CDR3 is TGTGCCAGTAGGGCAGGGGGGAGCAATCAGCCCCAGCATTTT. Its translation is CASRAGGSNQPQHF. Full variable domain (outside the CDR3, taken from reference TRBV19 and TRBJ1-5): DGGITQSPKYLFRKEGQNVTLSCEQNLNHDAMYWYRQDPGQGLRLIYYSQIVNDFQKGDIAEGYSVSREKKESFPLTVTSAQKNPTAFYLCASRAGGSNQPQHFGDGTRLSIL.

V gene TRBV30 combines with J gene TRBJ1-5; weak D call: TRBD1 (5 bases). The germline V gene has CDR1 GTSNPN and CDR2 SVGIG (reference sequence). V was clipped by 2 bases and J by 0 bases, with 11 bases between them. The CDR3 is 15 residues long. The CDR3 DNA follows: TGTGCCTGGAGTCAGGGAGTACTTAGCAATCAGCCCCAGCATTTT. Its translation: CAWSQGVLSNQPQHF. Together with reference TRBV30 and TRBJ1-5, the CDR3 gives the full variable domain: SQTIHQWPATLVQPVGSPLSLECTVEGTSNPNLYWYRQAAGRGLQLLFYSVGIGQISSEVPQNLSASRPQDRQFILSSKKLLLSDSGFYLCAWSQGVLSNQPQHFGDGTRLSIL.

The chain recombines TRBV12-5 with TRBJ2-7; D remains unclear. Trimming stripped 2 bases from V and 4 bases from J, with 3 bases between. From germline, CDR1 is LGHNT and CDR2 FRNRAP. This CDR3 spans 11 amino acids. CDR3 protein: CASGLNYEQYF. The CDR3 DNA sequence: TGTGCTAGTGGTTTGAATTACGAGCAGTACTTC.

This clonotype was observed at least ten times. The J gene is TRBJ2-1, the V gene TRBV30; D ambiguous. CDR1 GTSNPN and CDR2 SVGIG come from the germline V gene (reference sequence). The germline V and J ends were trimmed by 0 bases and 1 base, with 13 bases remaining between them. This CDR3 comprises 16 residues. The CDR3 loop reads CAWSVGLASSYNEQFF. The DNA of the CDR3 is TGTGCCTGGAGTGTAGGGCTGGCCTCTTCCTACAATGAGCAGTTCTTC.

This clonotype was counted only a few times. The rearrangement uses TRBV7-3 and TRBJ1-1, with D possibly matching TRBD1 (5 bases). The germline V gene encodes CDR1 SGHTA and CDR2 FQGTGA. Trimming pared 1 base from V and 4 bases from J, leaving 10 bases between. This CDR3 region has 14 residues. The CDR3 bases are TGTGCCAGCAGCTTAATGGGAGGGGTCACTGAAGCTTTCTTT. Translating gives CASSLMGGVTEAFF.

The chain links TRBV20-1 to TRBJ2-3; TRBD2 agrees at 12 bases. The CDR3 is made up of 14 amino acids. The germline V gene encodes CDR1 DFQATT and CDR2 SNEGSKA (reference sequence). The V and J ends lost 1 base and 5 bases, in that order; junction bases with no gene match: 1. The CDR3 protein is CSARGLAGVDTQYF. CDR3 bases: TGCAGTGCTAGAGGACTAGCGGGAGTAGATACGCAGTATTTT.

This clonotype was seen ten or more times. The chain combines TRBV3-1 with TRBJ1-2; D is unclear. Between the trimmed V and J ends, which lost 4 bases and 4 bases, there was a span of 10 bases. This CDR3 contains 13 residues. Germline assignment: CDR1 LGHDT and CDR2 YNNKEL (reference sequence). CDR3 residues: CASSLKAGYGYTF. The DNA for the CDR3 is TGTGCCAGCAGCCTCAAGGCCGGCTATGGCTACACCTTC. Complete variable domain (other parts from reference TRBV3-1 and TRBJ1-2): DTAVSQTPKYLVTQMGNDKSIKCEQNLGHDTMYWYKQDSKKFLKIMFSYNNKELIINETVPNRFSPKSPDKAHLNLHINSLELGDSAVYFCASSLKAGYGYTFGSGTRLTVV.

This clonotype was recorded many times. The V call is TRBV6-2 or TRBV6-3, the J call TRBJ2-5, with D possibly matching TRBD2 (5 bases). The V gene lost 2 bases and the J gene lost 0 bases, with 7 bases spanning the gap. The germline gives CDR1 MNHEY, CDR2 SVGEGT. This CDR3 comprises 14 residues. The CDR3 sequence is CASSYADYQETQYF. CDR3 nucleotides: TGTGCCAGCAGTTACGCGGACTACCAAGAGACCCAGTACTTC.

A few counts support this clonotype. J is TRBJ2-3 and V is TRBV12-3 or TRBV12-4; possible D gene TRBD1, 6 bases. Deletions cut 6 bases from V and 3 bases from J, with 10 bases between. The CDR3 length is 13 residues. The CDR3 DNA reads TGTGCCAGCAGACCAACAGGGACAGATACGCAGTATTTT. Translation: CASRPTGTDTQYF.

This clonotype has more than one count but fewer than ten. The chain is built from TRBV7-3 and TRBJ2-1, with unresolved D. Germline loops: CDR1 SGHTA, CDR2 FQGTGA. V lost 2 bases and J lost 8, with 7 bases in between. The CDR3 contains 12 residues. CDR3 sequence: CASSLSVHEQFF. Here the CDR3 DNA reads TGTGCCAGCAGCTTATCGGTCCATGAGCAGTTCTTC.

This clonotype was counted at least ten times. The chain uses TRBV7-2 and TRBJ1-2, with D possibly being TRBD1 (6 bases). This CDR3 is built from 12 residues. CDR1 and CDR2 (germline): SGHTA, FQGNSA. V gave up 3 bases and J gave up 8 bases, with 10 bases separating them. CDR3 in DNA: TGTGCCAGCAGCTTCCGGGGGCAAGGCTACACCTTC. Translation: CASSFRGQGYTF.

This clonotype was observed many times. This rearrangement joins TRBV7-9 to TRBJ2-3; possibly TRBD1 or TRBD2 for D (5 bases each). CDR1 and CDR2 (germline): SEHNR, FQNEAQ (reference sequence). V lost 8 bases and J lost 2, with 14 bases in between. The CDR3 sequence is 14 residues long. The DNA for the CDR3 is TGTGCCAGCCTCCCCTGGGGGACCACAGATACGCAGTATTTT. Translation: CASLPWGTTDTQYF.

The chain combines TRBV6-5 with TRBJ1-1; D is unresolved. Germline lookup yields CDR1 MNHEY and CDR2 SVGAGI. V was clipped by 4 bases and J by 4 bases, with 13 bases between them. CDR3 length equals 14 residues. The CDR3 here is CASSLEEGPTEAFF. For the CDR3, the DNA is TGTGCCAGCAGTTTGGAGGAAGGCCCCACTGAAGCTTTCTTT.

This clonotype was seen repeatedly, ten times or more. V and J are TRBV19 and TRBJ1-5; D is possibly TRBD1 (5 bases). With 3 bases removed from V and 9 bases from J, the gap between germline ends came to 12 bases. The CDR3 sequence is 13 residues long. Germline assignment: CDR1 LNHDA and CDR2 SQIVND (reference sequence). The CDR3 coding sequence is TGTGCCAGTAGTATCGAGGGCACAGGGCCCCAGCATTTT. This gives the protein CASSIEGTGPQHF.

At least ten counts were recorded for this clonotype. The chain employs TRBV12-3 or TRBV12-4 and TRBJ2-1, with no clear D. V gave up 6 bases and J gave up 0 bases, with 27 bases separating them. This CDR3 is 20 amino acids long. The CDR3 is CASSLKRIAITYRSYNEQFF. CDR3 coding DNA: TGTGCCAGCAGCCTAAAAAGGATAGCAATCACCTACCGCTCCTACAATGAGCAGTTCTTC.

V is TRBV20-1 and J is TRBJ2-5; TRBD2 aligns across 10 bases. Germline lookup yields CDR1 DFQATT and CDR2 SNEGSKA (reference sequence). The CDR3 extends over 16 amino acids. After removal of 6 bases from V and 6 bases from J, the junction contained 16 bases not matched to a gene. CDR3 sequence reads: CSAVKPSSGSPQTQYF. The CDR3 DNA sequence: TGCAGTGCCGTAAAACCTTCTAGCGGGAGCCCGCAGACCCAGTACTTC.

This clonotype was seen ten or more times. V and J are TRBV23-1 and TRBJ2-7; possible D gene TRBD1, 6 bases. TRBV23-1 is assigned to the ORF class and has an uncertain function. The CDR3 is made up of 9 amino acids. The CDR3, as DNA: TGCGCCAGCCAACAGGGCCCTGGCGTC. It yields the protein CASQQGPGV.